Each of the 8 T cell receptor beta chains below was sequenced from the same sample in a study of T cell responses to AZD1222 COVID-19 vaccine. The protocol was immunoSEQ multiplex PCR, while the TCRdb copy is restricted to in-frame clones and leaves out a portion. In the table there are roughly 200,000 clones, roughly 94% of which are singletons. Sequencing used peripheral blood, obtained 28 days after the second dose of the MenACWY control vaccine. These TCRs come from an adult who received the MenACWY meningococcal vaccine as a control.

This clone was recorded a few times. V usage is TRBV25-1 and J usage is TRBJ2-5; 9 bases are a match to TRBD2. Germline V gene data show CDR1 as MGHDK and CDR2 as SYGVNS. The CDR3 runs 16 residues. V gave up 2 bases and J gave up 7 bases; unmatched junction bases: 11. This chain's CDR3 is CASSERGSGRLATQYF. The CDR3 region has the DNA TGTGCCAGCAGTGAACGGGGTAGCGGGAGATTAGCGACCCAGTACTTC. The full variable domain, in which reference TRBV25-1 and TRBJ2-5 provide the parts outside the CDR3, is EADIYQTPRYLVIGTGKKITLECSQTMGHDKMYWYQQDPGMELHLIHYSYGVNSTEKGDLSSESTVSRIRTEHFPLTLESARPSHTSQYLCASSERGSGRLATQYFGPGTRLLVL.

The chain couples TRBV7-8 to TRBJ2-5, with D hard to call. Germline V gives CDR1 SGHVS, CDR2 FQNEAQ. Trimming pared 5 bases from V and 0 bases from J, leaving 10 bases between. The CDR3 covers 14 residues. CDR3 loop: CASSGPSYQETQYF. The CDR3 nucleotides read TGTGCCAGCAGCGGCCCCTCCTACCAAGAGACCCAGTACTTC.

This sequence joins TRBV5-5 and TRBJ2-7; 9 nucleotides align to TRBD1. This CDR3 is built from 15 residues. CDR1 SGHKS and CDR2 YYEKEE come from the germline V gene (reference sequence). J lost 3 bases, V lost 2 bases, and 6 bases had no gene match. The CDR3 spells CASSLTGTGFYEQYF. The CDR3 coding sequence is TGTGCCAGCAGCTTAACCGGGACAGGGTTCTACGAGCAGTACTTC.

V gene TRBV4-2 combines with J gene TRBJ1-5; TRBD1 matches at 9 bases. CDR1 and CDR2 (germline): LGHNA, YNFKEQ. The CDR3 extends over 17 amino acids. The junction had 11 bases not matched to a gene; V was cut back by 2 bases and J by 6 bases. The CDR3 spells CASSQLGQGKFRQPQHF. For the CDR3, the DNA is TGTGCCAGCAGCCAATTAGGACAGGGGAAGTTTCGTCAGCCCCAGCATTTT.

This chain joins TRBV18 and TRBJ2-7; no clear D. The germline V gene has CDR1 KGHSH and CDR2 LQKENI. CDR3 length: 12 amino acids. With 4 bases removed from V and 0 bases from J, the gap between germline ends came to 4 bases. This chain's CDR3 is CASSRVSYEQYF. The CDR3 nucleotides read TGTGCCAGCTCACGAGTCTCCTACGAGCAGTACTTC.

The CDR3, as DNA: TGCGCCAGCAGCTTGGCCACGGGGTCCAACGAGCAGTACTTC. It yields the protein CASSLATGSNEQYF. This chain connects TRBV5-1 to TRBJ2-7, with a weak D call TRBD2 (5 bases). The germline V and J ends were trimmed by 0 bases and 5 bases, with 12 bases remaining between them. Germline V gene sequence: CDR1 SGHRS, CDR2 YFSETQ. There are 14 residues in the CDR3.

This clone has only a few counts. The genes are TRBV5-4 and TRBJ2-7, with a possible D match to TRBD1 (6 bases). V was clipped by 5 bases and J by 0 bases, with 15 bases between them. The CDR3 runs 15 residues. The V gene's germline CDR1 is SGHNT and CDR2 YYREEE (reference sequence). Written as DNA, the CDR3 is TGTGCCAGCAGTAATTCGGGGACAAGCTCCTACGAGCAGTACTTC. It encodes CASSNSGTSSYEQYF.

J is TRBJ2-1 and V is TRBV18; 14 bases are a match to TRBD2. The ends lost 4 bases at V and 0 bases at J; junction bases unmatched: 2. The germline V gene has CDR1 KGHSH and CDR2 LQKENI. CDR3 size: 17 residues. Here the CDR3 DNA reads TGTGCCAGCTCACTTGGGACTAGCGGGAGCTCCTACAATGAGCAGTTCTTC. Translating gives CASSLGTSGSSYNEQFF.